Listed below are T cell receptor beta chains from one sample, sequenced in a study of T cell changes during pregnancy in multiple sclerosis. Assay used: immunoSEQ multiplex PCR; TCRdb lists only in-frame clones, some missing. The sample has about 79,000 clones; about 93% are singletons. Sequenced here: CD4+ T cells from peripheral blood mononuclear cells, sampled in the second trimester of pregnancy. The receptor set was obtained from a female donor with multiple sclerosis, enrolled in a pregnancy study. Each CDR3 is given with its conserved first and last residue. A D gene is named only where the DNA matches it firmly. Expanded clones are given a class, and other clones once, few, many or no size at all.

V,D,size,J,CDR3,DNA
TRBV11-3,-,once,TRBJ2-7,CASSPALGGRTYEQYF,TGTGCCAGCAGCCCAGCGTTGGGAGGTCGAACTTACGAGCAGTACTTC
TRBV28,-,-,TRBJ1-3,CASSLYRDHSGNTIYF,TGTGCCAGCAGTTTATACAGGGACCACTCTGGAAACACCATATATTTT
TRBV4-3,TRBD1,-,TRBJ1-2,CASSQEGRGNSDGYTF,TGCGCCAGCAGCCAAGAGGGCAGGGGGAATTCTGATGGCTACACCTTC
TRBV29-1,-,-,TRBJ1-2,CSVDGRATNYGYTF,TGCAGCGTTGACGGCAGGGCTACGAACTATGGCTACACCTTC
TRBV29-1,TRBD1,-,TRBJ2-6,CSVRGQETISGANVLTF,TGCAGCGTACGAGGACAGGAAACCATTTCTGGGGCCAACGTCCTGACTTTC
TRBV27,-,-,TRBJ2-5,CASSQQGIETQYF,TGTGCCAGCAGTCAACAGGGTATCGAGACCCAGTACTTC
TRBV5-1,-,-,TRBJ1-3,CASSLVGATGVRQPGTIYF,TGCGCCAGCAGCTTGGTGGGGGCAACCGGCGTCCGGCAACCGGGCACCATATATTTT
TRBV28,TRBD1,once,TRBJ1-2,CASRTGGHYGYTF,TGTGCCAGCAGGACAGGGGGCCACTATGGCTACACCTTC
TRBV19,-,few,TRBJ1-5,CASSHGVGRGSNQPQHF,TGTGCCAGTAGCCACGGAGTCGGCAGGGGAAGTAATCAGCCCCAGCATTTT
TRBV30,-,-,TRBJ2-2,CAWSRYRAVNTGELFF,TGTGCCTGGAGTAGATACAGGGCCGTGAACACCGGGGAGCTGTTTTTT